This T cell receptor beta chain was observed in a study of T cell clonality in common variable immunodeficiency. This CDR3 comprises 14 residues. The V gene lost 0 bases and the J gene lost 0 bases, with 5 bases spanning the gap. Germline assignment: CDR1 SGHRS and CDR2 YFSETQ. This clone occurred many times. The read gets to within 3 residues of the CDR3 end, and the germline J gene fills in the rest. Here immunoSEQ multiplex PCR was the method, and the copy in TCRdb shows in-frame clones only, minus some. The profile covers under 50,000 clones, none occurring a single time. This sequence was found in a person aged 18 to 69 in good health. This chain links TRBV5-1 with TRBJ2-3; D gene uncertain. Sequenced material: peripheral blood mononuclear cells. CDR3 region: CASSLGQSTDTQYF. Partial CDR3 DNA: TGCGCCAGCAGCTTGGGACAAAGCACAGATACG.